The rows below give T cell receptor beta chains drawn from one sample of a study of cytomegalovirus exposure and HLA in healthy donors. TCRdb keeps only in-frame clones here, not all; method: immunoSEQ multiplex PCR. Of roughly 70,000 clones listed, 96% were seen once; the top ten hold around 5%. Sequencing was carried out using PBMCs. All receptors derive from a woman in her late teens or twenties in good health and CMV-seropositive. CDR3s include the opening cysteine and the closing phenylalanine or tryptophan. D genes are given only for firm matches. Size is stated for part of the rows, as once, few or many counts, or as a class when the clone is expanded.

clone_size	j_call	v_call	d_call	cdr3_nt	cdr3_aa
NA	TRBJ2-5	TRBV18	TRBD1	TGTGCCAGCTCACCGCAGGGGGCCCTACAAGAGACCCAGTACTTC	CASSPQGALQETQYF
NA	TRBJ2-1	TRBV7-2	TRBD2	TGTGCCAGCAGCTTAGGGAGCGGGAGTATCAACAATGAGCAGTTCTTC	CASSLGSGSINNEQFF
NA	TRBJ2-7	TRBV27	NA	TGTGCCAGCAGACCTGAGAGCTCCTACGAGCAGTACTTC	CASRPESSYEQYF
NA	TRBJ2-7	TRBV7-9	TRBD2	TGTGCCAGCAGCCCGTGGGGGGGGACCCCCTACGAGCAGTACTTC	CASSPWGGTPYEQYF
few	TRBJ1-1	TRBV2	TRBD1	TGTGCCAGCAGTGATCCGGGACAGGGGAACACTGAAGCTTTCTTT	CASSDPGQGNTEAFF
NA	TRBJ2-2	TRBV7-2	NA	TGTGCCAGCATCTCTTCTCCGAACACCGGGGAGCTGTTTTTT	CASISSPNTGELFF
NA	TRBJ1-2	TRBV28	NA	TGTGCCAGCACTACGACAGTCTATGGCTACACCTTC	CASTTTVYGYTF
NA	TRBJ2-2	TRBV28	TRBD2	TGTGCCAGCAAAATAGCGGGAGTCGAGACCGGGGAGCTGTTTTTT	CASKIAGVETGELFF
NA	TRBJ2-7	TRBV28	NA	TGTGCCAGCAGTTTTAGCTACGAGCAGTACTTC	CASSFSYEQYF
once	TRBJ2-1	TRBV20-1	NA	TGCAGTGCTGCACCGGGTGCGGAGCAGTTCTTC	CSAAPGAEQFF
NA	TRBJ2-7	TRBV10-3	NA	TGTGCCATCAGTGAATCCAGGTCCTACTACGAGCAGTACTTC	CAISESRSYYEQYF
NA	TRBJ2-5	TRBV5-1	NA	TGCGCCAGCAGCTTGGAAGGAGGGGGCAGGGAGACCCAGTACTTC	CASSLEGGGRETQYF
once	TRBJ2-7	TRBV27	TRBD1	TGTGCCAGCAGCGACAGGGGGCGAGAGCAGTACTTC	CASSDRGREQYF
NA	TRBJ2-3	TRBV27	TRBD1	TGTGCCAGCAGCCAGGGACAGCCCACAGATACGCAGTATTTT	CASSQGQPTDTQYF
once	TRBJ2-1	TRBV9	NA	TGTGCCAGCAGCCCCCTCGGGTACAATGAGCAGTTCTTC	CASSPLGYNEQFF
NA	TRBJ2-7	TRBV28	TRBD1	TGTGCCAGCAGTTTATCAACAGGGGAAAACTACGAGCAGTACTTC	CASSLSTGENYEQYF
NA	TRBJ2-7	TRBV6-6	TRBD1	TGTGCCAGCAGTTACATGACAGGGGATAGTTACGAGCAGTACTTC	CASSYMTGDSYEQYF
NA	TRBJ2-2	TRBV7-9	TRBD2	TGTGCCAGCAGCTCGGGGACTAGCGGGAACACCGGGGAGCTGTTTTTT	CASSSGTSGNTGELFF
NA	TRBJ2-2	TRBV28	NA	TGTGCCAGCAGACAGCAGACCACTCTCAACACCGGGGAGCTGTTTTTT	CASRQQTTLNTGELFF
NA	TRBJ2-5	TRBV7-2	NA	TGTGCCAGCAGCTTAGGGGGCGGGAAAGAGACCCAGTACTTC	CASSLGGGKETQYF
once	TRBJ1-2	TRBV6-6	TRBD1	TGTGCCAGCAGTTATGGGACAGTCGCTAACTATGGCTACACCTTC	CASSYGTVANYGYTF
NA	TRBJ1-5	TRBV28	NA	TGTGCCAGCAGATCACGGGTCCTAAAAAGCCAGCCCCAGCATTTT	CASRSRVLKSQPQHF